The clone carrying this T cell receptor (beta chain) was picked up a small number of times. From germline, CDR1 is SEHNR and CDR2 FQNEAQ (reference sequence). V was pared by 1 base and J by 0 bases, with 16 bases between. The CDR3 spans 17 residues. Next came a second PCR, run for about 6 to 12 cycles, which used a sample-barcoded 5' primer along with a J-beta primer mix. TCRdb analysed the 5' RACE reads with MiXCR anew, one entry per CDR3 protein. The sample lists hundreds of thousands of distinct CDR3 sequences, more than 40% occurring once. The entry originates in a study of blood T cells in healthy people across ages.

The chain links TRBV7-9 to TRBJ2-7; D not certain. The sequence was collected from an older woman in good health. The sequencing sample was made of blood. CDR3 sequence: CASSLDRVNSSSYEQYF. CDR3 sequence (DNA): TGTGCCAGCAGCTTAGACCGGGTGAACAGCTCCTCCTACGAGCAGTACTTC.